What follows are 15 T cell receptor beta chains derived from one specimen sequenced in a study of shared clonotypes between healthy human individuals (dated by TCRdb to between 2020 and 2021). Libraries were built with the immunoSEQ multiplex PCR assay. Imported from immuneACCESS, the table was reduced by TCRdb to in-frame sequences with V and J called. These copies leave out some clones; in studies compared against another copy, an unresolved V gene accounts for under half, and the cause of the remainder is not known. This sample comprises roughly 2.2 million clones, less than 95% of them detected only once. The ten biggest clones cover around 0.4% of the sample. Sequencing was done on a sample of naive CD4+ T cells from PBMCs. The meaning of the sample's cell subset or site label: CD45RA+ positively selected. Receptor source: a young man in good health. Some clones in this sample may be carry-over from other donors' samples.

The rearrangement links TRBV28 to TRBJ1-2, with D possibly matching TRBD1 (5 bases). This CDR3 has 16 amino acids. Trimming removed 7 bases from V and 1 base from J, with 19 bases in between. Germline lookup yields CDR1 MDHEN and CDR2 SYDVKM. CDR3 protein: CASTSVRRQINYGYTF. The DNA of the CDR3 is TGTGCCAGCACCTCTGTCCGGAGACAGATTAACTATGGCTACACCTTC.

The rearrangement uses TRBV7-9 and TRBJ1-2; 10 nucleotides line up with TRBD1. This CDR3 is 15 amino acids long. Germline loops: CDR1 SEHNR, CDR2 FQNEAQ (reference sequence). With 5 bases clipped from V and 3 bases from J, the junction kept 6 bases outside the gene matches. CDR3 residues: CASSPTDRGDYGYTF. The CDR3 DNA reads as TGTGCCAGCAGCCCTACGGACAGGGGGGACTATGGCTACACCTTC.

This sequence joins TRBV12-1 and TRBJ2-7; the table's D call of TRBD1 was not tested on the DNA. TRBV12-1 is a pseudogene locus. This CDR3 comprises 15 residues. CDR3: CASSPLDTETYEQYF. The CDR3 DNA reads TGTGCCAGCAGCCCCCTTGATACAGAGACCTACGAGCAGTACTTC.

This chain uses TRBV7-9 with TRBJ1-6, with TRBD1 as a possible D gene (5 bases). Germline V lookup: CDR1 SEHNR, CDR2 FQNEAQ (reference sequence). V was trimmed by 0 bases and J by 6 bases, leaving 21 bases between them. The CDR3 totals 19 residues. The CDR3 nucleotides read TGTGCCAGCAGCTTAGCGTATGGTTTGGATCAGGGTACTAATTCACCCCTCCACTTT. Translated: CASSLAYGLDQGTNSPLHF.

The chain recombines TRBV7-9 with TRBJ2-1, with D possibly being TRBD2 (6 bases). The ends were cut back, 6 bases at V and 6 bases at J, with 15 bases in the middle. The CDR3 extends over 14 amino acids. Per the germline V gene, CDR1 is SEHNR and CDR2 is FQNEAQ (reference sequence). CDR3 loop: CASRPGTAGNEQFF. The CDR3 region has the DNA TGTGCCAGCAGACCCGGGACTGCGGGCAATGAGCAGTTCTTC. The variable domain in full, with the rest retrieved from reference TRBV7-9 and TRBJ2-1, is DTGVSQNPRHKITKRGQNVTFRCDPISEHNRLYWYRQTLGQGPEFLTYFQNEAQLEKSRLLSDRFSAERPKGSFSTLEIQRTEQGDSAMYLCASRPGTAGNEQFFGPGTRLTVL.

This rearrangement joins TRBV6-1 to TRBJ1-2; the D is unclear. Germline assignment: CDR1 MNHNS and CDR2 SASEGT. The CDR3 sequence is 14 residues long. Trimming removed 4 bases at V and 1 base at J, with 10 bases between. This CDR3 is CASSGRTLNYGYTF. The CDR3 DNA reads TGTGCCAGCAGTGGCCGCACCCTTAACTATGGCTACACCTTC.

The CDR3 region is CASSFDSHYGYTF. CDR3 bases: TGTGCCAGCAGTTTTGACAGTCACTATGGCTACACCTTC. The chain recombines TRBV27 with TRBJ1-2; D is perhaps TRBD1 (5 bases). The V gene's germline CDR1 is MNHEY and CDR2 SMNVEV (reference sequence). This CDR3 contains 13 residues. V shed 3 bases and J shed 3 bases, with 8 bases lying between them.

V usage is TRBV6-1 and J usage is TRBJ2-3, with a possible D match to TRBD2 (6 bases). This CDR3 comprises 11 residues. Trimming took 6 bases from V and 9 from J, leaving 10 bases between them. Germline assignment: CDR1 MNHNS and CDR2 SASEGT. CDR3 coding DNA: TGTGCCAGCAGATTAGCGGAGACGCAGTATTTT. It yields the protein CASRLAETQYF.

This clone was seen once. The chain has TRBV28 and TRBJ2-7; 9 bases are a match to TRBD2. The germline CDR1 and CDR2 sequences are MDHEN and SYDVKM. The CDR3 runs to 16 residues. J lost 6 bases, V lost 7 bases, and 16 bases had no gene match. The CDR3 DNA sequence: TGTGCCAGCACCCACCCCGGCGGGAGGGCCTTTTCCGAGCAGTACTTC. Translated, it gives CASTHPGGRAFSEQYF.

This rearrangement joins TRBV7-2 to TRBJ1-5, with TRBD1 identical over 7 bases. J gave up 4 bases and V 2 bases, and 14 bases lay outside the gene matches. Germline V gene data show CDR1 as SGHTA and CDR2 as FQGNSA. The CDR3 spans 18 residues. In nucleotides, the CDR3 is TGTGCCAGCAGCTTAAAGCGTGGGTCGACAGGGATTAATCAGCCCCAGCATTTT. Protein sequence: CASSLKRGSTGINQPQHF.

V gene TRBV29-1 combines with J gene TRBJ2-3; D call uncertain. Germline CDR1 SQVTM, CDR2 ANQGSEA. The CDR3 has 14 residues. Trimming cost V 7 bases and J 2 bases, with 16 bases left between them. CDR3: CSGTELASTDTQYF. DNA of the CDR3: TGCAGCGGTACCGAGTTGGCCTCCACAGATACGCAGTATTTT.

This clone occurred once. The CDR3 nucleotides are TGTGCCAGCAGCACTAGCGGGGTCTCTGAGCAGTACTTC. It translates to CASSTSGVSEQYF. The chain employs TRBV6-6 and TRBJ2-7; 10 nucleotides agree with TRBD2. The V gene end was trimmed by 6 bases and the J gene end by 7 bases; junction bases not matched to a gene: 6. The CDR3 extends over 13 amino acids. The germline V gene has CDR1 MNHNY and CDR2 SVGAGI (reference sequence).

This chain connects TRBV27 to TRBJ2-7; no reliable D call. The CDR3 runs to 12 residues. V dropped 6 bases and J dropped 7 bases, with 13 bases sitting between them. CDR1 is MNHEY, CDR2 SMNVEV, per germline (reference sequence). The CDR3 is CASRAMTGEQYF. CDR3 coding DNA: TGTGCCAGCAGAGCGATGACTGGGGAGCAGTACTTC.

The gene calls are TRBV7-2 and TRBJ2-7; 10 nucleotides match TRBD1. The CDR3 extends over 16 amino acids. Germline-derived CDR1 and CDR2 are SGHTA and FQGNSA. The V gene end was trimmed by 5 bases and the J gene end by 8 bases; junction bases not matched to a gene: 15. The CDR3 sequence is CASSPSRGTGVIKQYF. The CDR3 bases are TGTGCCAGCAGCCCGTCACGCGGGACAGGGGTTATCAAGCAGTACTTC.

The rearrangement uses TRBV18 and TRBJ2-7; no clear D. Germline V gene data show CDR1 as KGHSH and CDR2 as LQKENI. The CDR3 is 13 residues long. With 2 bases removed from V and 7 bases from J, the gap between germline ends came to 12 bases. Here the CDR3 reads CASSPGPDGEQYF. CDR3 DNA sequence: TGTGCCAGCTCACCAGGTCCGGACGGAGAGCAGTACTTC. Combining the CDR3 with reference TRBV18 and TRBJ2-7 gives the whole variable domain NAGVMQNPRHLVRRRGQEARLRCSPMKGHSHVYWYRQLPEEGLKFMVYLQKENIIDESGMPKERFSAEFPKEGPSILRIQQVVRGDSAAYFCASSPGPDGEQYFGPGTRLTVT.